This T cell receptor (beta chain) was profiled in a study of T cell repertoires in aging, cancer and after chemotherapy. The CDR3 length is 15 residues. V lost 5 bases, J lost 8 bases, and 18 bases lay in between. From germline, CDR1 is SSHAT and CDR2 FNYEAQ (reference sequence). A mixed TRB-A/B primer pool amplified rearranged TRB by multiplex touch-down PCR. MiXCR, applied by TCRdb to the multiplex PCR reads, yields one record per CDR3 protein. This sample yields about 1,700 distinct CDR3 sequences, of which 20% to 25% are seen a single time; about a fifth belongs to the top ten. Amplification of TCR beta used genomic DNA extracted from peripheral blood. There are a few counts of this clonotype. Antigen unknown. Regarding the study as a whole: Untreated cancer patients had significantly lower blood TCR diversity than age-matched healthy donors. Rebound thymic output was suggested by rising median generation probability during chemotherapy in each cancer cohort.

What was sequenced was blood. This chain links TRBV7-7 with TRBJ1-4; the D gene is possibly TRBD1 (6 bases). The receptor comes from a human donor with a solid tumor. CDR3 DNA: TGTGCCAGCAGCGCACGCGGGGGGCATGGGGAAAAACTGTTTTTT. Its protein product is CASSARGGHGEKLFF.